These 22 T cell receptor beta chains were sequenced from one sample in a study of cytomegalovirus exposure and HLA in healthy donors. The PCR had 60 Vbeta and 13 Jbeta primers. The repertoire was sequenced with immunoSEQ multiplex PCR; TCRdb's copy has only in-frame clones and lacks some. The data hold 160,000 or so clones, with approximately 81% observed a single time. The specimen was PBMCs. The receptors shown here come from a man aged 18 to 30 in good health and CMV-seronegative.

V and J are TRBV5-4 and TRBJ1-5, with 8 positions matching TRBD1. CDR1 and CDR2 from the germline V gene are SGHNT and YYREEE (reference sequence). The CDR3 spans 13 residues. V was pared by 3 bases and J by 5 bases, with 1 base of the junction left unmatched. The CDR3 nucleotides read TGTGCCAGCAGCTCGGGACAGGATCAGCCCCAGCATTTT. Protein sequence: CASSSGQDQPQHF.

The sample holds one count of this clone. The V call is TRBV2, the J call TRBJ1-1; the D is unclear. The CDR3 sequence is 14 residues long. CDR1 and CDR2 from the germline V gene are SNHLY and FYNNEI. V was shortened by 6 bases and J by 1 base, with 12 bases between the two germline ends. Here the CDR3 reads CASRTRTGNTEAFF. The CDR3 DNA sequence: TGTGCCAGCAGGACTAGGACGGGGAACACTGAAGCTTTCTTT.

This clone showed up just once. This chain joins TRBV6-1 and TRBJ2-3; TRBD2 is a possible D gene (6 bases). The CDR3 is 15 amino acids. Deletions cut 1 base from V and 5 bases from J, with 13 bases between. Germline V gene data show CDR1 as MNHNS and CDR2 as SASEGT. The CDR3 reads CASSEGRRVKDTQYF. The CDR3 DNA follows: TGTGCCAGCAGTGAAGGTCGGAGGGTAAAAGATACGCAGTATTTT.

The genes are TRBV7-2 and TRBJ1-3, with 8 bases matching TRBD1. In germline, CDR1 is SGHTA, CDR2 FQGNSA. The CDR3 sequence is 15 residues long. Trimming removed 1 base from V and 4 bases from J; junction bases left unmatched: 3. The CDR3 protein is CASSLVRGPGNTIYF. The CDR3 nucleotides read TGTGCCAGCAGCTTAGTCAGGGGGCCAGGAAACACCATATATTTT. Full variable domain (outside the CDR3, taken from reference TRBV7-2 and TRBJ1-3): GAGVSQSPSNKVTEKGKDVELRCDPISGHTALYWYRQSLGQGLEFLIYFQGNSAPDKSGLPSDRFSAERTGGSVSTLTIQRTQQEDSAVYLCASSLVRGPGNTIYFGEGSWLTVV.

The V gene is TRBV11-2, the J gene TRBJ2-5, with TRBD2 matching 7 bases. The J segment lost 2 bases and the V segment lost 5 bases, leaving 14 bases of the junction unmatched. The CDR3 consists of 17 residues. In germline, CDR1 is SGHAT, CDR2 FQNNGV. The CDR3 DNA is TGTGCCAGCAGCCCTGGTGGAGGGGCGCGGGGGCAAGAGACCCAGTACTTC. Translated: CASSPGGGARGQETQYF.

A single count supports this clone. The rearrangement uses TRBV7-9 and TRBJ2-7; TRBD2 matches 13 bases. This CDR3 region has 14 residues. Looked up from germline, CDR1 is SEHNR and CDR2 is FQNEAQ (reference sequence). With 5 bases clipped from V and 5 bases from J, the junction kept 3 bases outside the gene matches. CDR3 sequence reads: CASSLTSGRDEQYF. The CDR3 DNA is TGTGCCAGCAGCCTAACTAGCGGGAGGGACGAGCAGTACTTC.

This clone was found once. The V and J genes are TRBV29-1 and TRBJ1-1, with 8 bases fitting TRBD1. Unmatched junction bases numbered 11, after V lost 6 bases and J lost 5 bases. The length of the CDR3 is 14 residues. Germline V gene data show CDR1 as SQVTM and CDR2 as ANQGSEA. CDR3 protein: CSVPTRGRGTEAFF. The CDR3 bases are TGCAGCGTACCCACCAGGGGGCGCGGGACTGAAGCTTTCTTT.

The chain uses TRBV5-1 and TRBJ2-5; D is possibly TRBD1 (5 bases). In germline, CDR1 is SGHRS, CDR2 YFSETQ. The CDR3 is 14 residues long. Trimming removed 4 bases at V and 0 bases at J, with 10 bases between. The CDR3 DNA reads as TGCGCCAGCAGCCAGGACAACTACCAAGAGACCCAGTACTTC. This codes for CASSQDNYQETQYF.

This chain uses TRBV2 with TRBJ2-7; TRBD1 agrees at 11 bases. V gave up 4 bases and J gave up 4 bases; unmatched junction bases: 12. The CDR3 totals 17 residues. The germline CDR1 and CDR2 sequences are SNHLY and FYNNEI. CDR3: CASSAGTGGVKRYEQYF. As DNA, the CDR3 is TGTGCCAGCAGTGCCGGGACAGGGGGAGTGAAACGTTACGAGCAGTACTTC.

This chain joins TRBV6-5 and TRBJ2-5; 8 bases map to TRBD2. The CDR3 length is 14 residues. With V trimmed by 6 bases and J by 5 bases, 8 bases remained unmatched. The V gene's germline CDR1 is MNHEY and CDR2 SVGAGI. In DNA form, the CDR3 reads TGTGCCAGCAGCCTCAGCGGGGGCGGGGAGACCCAGTACTTC. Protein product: CASSLSGGGETQYF.

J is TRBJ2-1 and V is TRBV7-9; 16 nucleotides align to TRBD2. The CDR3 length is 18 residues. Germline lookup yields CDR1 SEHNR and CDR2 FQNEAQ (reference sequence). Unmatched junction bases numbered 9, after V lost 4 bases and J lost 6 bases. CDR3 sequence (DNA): TGTGCCAGCAGCTATCCGGGACTAGCGGGAGGGCCTCCCAATGAGCAGTTCTTC. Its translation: CASSYPGLAGGPPNEQFF.

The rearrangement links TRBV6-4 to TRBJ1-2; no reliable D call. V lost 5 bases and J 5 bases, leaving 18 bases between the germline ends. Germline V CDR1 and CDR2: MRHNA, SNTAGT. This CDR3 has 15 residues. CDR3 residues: CASSTALGRRYGYTF. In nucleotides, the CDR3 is TGTGCCAGCAGTACAGCACTGGGGAGGAGGTATGGCTACACCTTC.

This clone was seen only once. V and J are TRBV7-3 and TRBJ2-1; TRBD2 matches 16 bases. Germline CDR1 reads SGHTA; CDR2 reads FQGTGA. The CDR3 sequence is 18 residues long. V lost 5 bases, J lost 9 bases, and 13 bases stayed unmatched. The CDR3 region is CASSLGWGTSGRVGEQFF. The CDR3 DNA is TGTGCCAGCAGCCTCGGTTGGGGGACTAGCGGGAGGGTCGGTGAGCAGTTCTTC. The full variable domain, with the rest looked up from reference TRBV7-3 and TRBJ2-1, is GAGVSQTPSNKVTEKGKYVELRCDPISGHTALYWYRQSLGQGPEFLIYFQGTGAADDSGLPNDRFFAVRPEGSVSTLKIQRTERGDSAVYLCASSLGWGTSGRVGEQFFGPGTRLTVL.

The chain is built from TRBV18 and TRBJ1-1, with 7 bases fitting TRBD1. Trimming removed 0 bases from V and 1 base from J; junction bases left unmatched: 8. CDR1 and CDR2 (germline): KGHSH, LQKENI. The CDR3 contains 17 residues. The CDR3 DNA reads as TGTGCCAGCTCACCACCGCTCTTACAGGGGAGGAACACTGAAGCTTTCTTT. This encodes CASSPPLLQGRNTEAFF.

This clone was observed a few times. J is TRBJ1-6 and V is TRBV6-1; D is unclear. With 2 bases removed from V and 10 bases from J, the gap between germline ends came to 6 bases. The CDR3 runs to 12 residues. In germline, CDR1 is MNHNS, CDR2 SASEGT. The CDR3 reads CASSESKSPLHF. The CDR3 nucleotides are TGTGCCAGCAGTGAATCCAAATCACCCCTCCACTTT.

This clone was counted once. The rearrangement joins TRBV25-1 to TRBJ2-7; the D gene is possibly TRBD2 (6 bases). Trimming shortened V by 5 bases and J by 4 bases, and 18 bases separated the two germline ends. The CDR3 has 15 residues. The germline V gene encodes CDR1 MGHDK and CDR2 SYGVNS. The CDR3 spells CASSLGFGGEYEQYF. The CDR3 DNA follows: TGTGCCAGCAGTCTTGGGTTCGGGGGTGAGTACGAGCAGTACTTC.

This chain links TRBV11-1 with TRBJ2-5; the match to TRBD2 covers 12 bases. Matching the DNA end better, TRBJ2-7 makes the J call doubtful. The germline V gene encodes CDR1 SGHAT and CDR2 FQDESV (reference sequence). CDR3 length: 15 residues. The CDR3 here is CASSSRLAGASEQYF. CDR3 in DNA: TGTGCCAGCAGCTCCAGACTAGCGGGAGCGAGCGAGCAGTACTTC.

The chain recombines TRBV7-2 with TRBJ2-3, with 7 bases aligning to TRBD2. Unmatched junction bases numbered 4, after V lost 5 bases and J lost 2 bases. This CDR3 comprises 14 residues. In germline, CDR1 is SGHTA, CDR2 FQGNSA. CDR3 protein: CASSPRDYTDTQYF. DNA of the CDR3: TGTGCCAGCAGCCCACGGGACTACACAGATACGCAGTATTTT.

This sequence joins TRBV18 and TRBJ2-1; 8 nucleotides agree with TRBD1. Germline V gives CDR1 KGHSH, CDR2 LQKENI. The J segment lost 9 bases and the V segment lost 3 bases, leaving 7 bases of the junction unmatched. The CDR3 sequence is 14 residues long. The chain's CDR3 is CASSPRQGALEQFF. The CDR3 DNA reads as TGTGCCAGCTCACCCCGGCAGGGGGCGCTTGAGCAGTTCTTC.

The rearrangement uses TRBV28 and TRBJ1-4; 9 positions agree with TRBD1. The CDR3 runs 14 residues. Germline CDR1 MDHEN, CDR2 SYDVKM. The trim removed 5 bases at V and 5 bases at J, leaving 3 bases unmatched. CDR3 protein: CASSRTGENEKLFF. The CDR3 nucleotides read TGTGCCAGCAGTCGGACAGGGGAGAATGAAAAACTGTTTTTT.

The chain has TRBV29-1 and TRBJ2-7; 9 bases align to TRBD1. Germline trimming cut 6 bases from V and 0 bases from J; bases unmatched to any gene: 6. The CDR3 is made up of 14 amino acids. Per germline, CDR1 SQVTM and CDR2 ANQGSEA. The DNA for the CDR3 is TGCAGCGTCGGACAGGGGATGAGCTCCTACGAGCAGTACTTC. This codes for CSVGQGMSSYEQYF.

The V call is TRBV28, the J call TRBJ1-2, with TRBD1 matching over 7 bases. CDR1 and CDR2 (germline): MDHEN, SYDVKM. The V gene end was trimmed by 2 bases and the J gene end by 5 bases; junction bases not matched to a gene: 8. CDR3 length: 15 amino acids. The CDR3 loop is CASSLDDRERYGYTF. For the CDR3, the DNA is TGTGCCAGCAGTTTAGATGACAGGGAGAGATATGGCTACACCTTC.